This T cell receptor beta chain was retrieved from a study of PD-L1 blockade in urothelial cancer. Whole-study context: Men with urothelial cancer arising in the bladder made up about 90% of the roughly 29 patients. Blood samples contained a median around 140,000 T cells.

This table comes from immunoSEQ multiplex PCR, and its TCRdb copy is limited to in-frame clones, with some not included. The sample has more than 55,000 clones, roughly 84% seen once. V lost 5 bases, J lost 0 bases, and 12 bases lay in between. CDR3 size: 16 residues. Per germline, CDR1 SGHRS and CDR2 YFSETQ. Each patient's cancer was a locally advanced or metastatic urothelial carcinoma. The chain carries TRBV5-1 and TRBJ2-6; maybe TRBD1 (6 bases). Here the sequenced sample was PBMCs, taken around atezolizumab (anti-PD-L1) treatment. The source of this sequence is a man aged 50-59 years with urothelial cancer. The DNA for the CDR3 is TGCGCCAGCAGTCTACAGGGTTACTCTGGGGCCAACGTCCTGACTTTC. Its protein is CASSLQGYSGANVLTF.